The clone carrying this T cell receptor beta chain was seen only once. What it binds is not known. Clones were read by immunoSEQ multiplex PCR, and TCRdb kept only the in-frame ones, dropping some. The table has some 150,000 clones, approximately 90% seen once; the top ten hold roughly 1.5%. This record belongs to a study of cytomegalovirus exposure and HLA in healthy donors. Broader study findings: Cytomegalovirus-associated status was assigned to about 180 TCR beta chains. According to reports, the classifier identified cytomegalovirus status with high specificity and sensitivity.

The ends were cut back, 4 bases at V and 5 bases at J, with 5 bases in the middle. Germline CDR1 GTSNPN, CDR2 SVGIG (reference sequence). The CDR3 sequence is 10 residues long. The specimen was PBMCs. The J gene is TRBJ1-2, the V gene TRBV30; possible D gene TRBD1, 5 bases. The sequence was obtained from a woman between 25 and 40 years old in good health and CMV-seronegative. The CDR3 here is CAWKGYGYTF. Written as DNA, the CDR3 is TGTGCCTGGAAGGGGTATGGCTACACCTTC.